One and the same sample provided the 5 T cell receptor beta chains below, sequenced in a study of T-cell memory formation after mild COVID-19. One entry per CDR3 protein, called by TCRdb with MiXCR from the 5' RACE reads. The sample has roughly 200,000 distinct CDR3 sequences, over 9% seen once. The sequencing input was PBMCs or a T cell subset sorted from them (not recorded which). The origin of the receptors is a man younger than 30 who had mild COVID-19 (a few samples of this study predate the infection). Cell type and time point are not known.

This clonotype came up a few times. The chain carries TRBV27 and TRBJ2-1, with TRBD1 as a possible D gene (6 bases). This CDR3 has 15 residues. Per germline, CDR1 MNHEY and CDR2 SMNVEV (reference sequence). V lost 5 bases, J lost 0 bases, and 11 bases lay in between. CDR3 region: CASSLDRVSYNEQFF. CDR3 DNA: TGTGCCAGCAGTCTGGACAGAGTCTCCTACAATGAGCAGTTCTTC.

This clonotype was found many times. The CDR3 DNA is TGTGCCAGCAGTGAATATGGGACAGGGGGGAATTCACCCCTCCACTTT. Translation gives CASSEYGTGGNSPLHF. V and J are TRBV25-1 and TRBJ1-6; 11 positions agree with TRBD1. Per germline, CDR1 MGHDK and CDR2 SYGVNS. The CDR3 is 16 amino acids. The J segment lost 7 bases and the V segment lost 0 bases, leaving 2 bases of the junction unmatched.

This clonotype showed up many times. The rearrangement joins TRBV4-3 to TRBJ2-3; D is possibly TRBD2 (5 bases). This CDR3 is built from 12 residues. CDR1 LGHNA and CDR2 YSLEER come from the germline V gene. V was clipped by 2 bases and J by 11 bases, with 11 bases between them. In DNA form, the CDR3 reads TGCGCCAGCAGCCAAAGGAGGAGTGAGCAGTATTTT. Translated, it gives CASSQRRSEQYF.

The genes are TRBV18 and TRBJ1-6, with a possible D match to TRBD1 (6 bases). V shed 3 bases and J shed 11 bases, with 20 bases lying between them. There are 16 residues in the CDR3. The germline gives CDR1 KGHSH, CDR2 LQKENI. CDR3 DNA sequence: TGTGCCAGCTCACCGATACTTCAGGGGCCAGAGGCACCCCTCCACTTT. Encoded protein: CASSPILQGPEAPLHF.

The genes are TRBV29-1 and TRBJ2-7, with 11 positions matching TRBD2. The V segment lost 4 bases and the J segment 4 bases; nucleotides outside the gene matches: 9. Germline lookup yields CDR1 SQVTM and CDR2 ANQGSEA. The CDR3 has 15 amino acids. The CDR3 DNA reads TGCAGCGTTGGTGGACTAGCGGGTAACCCTTACGAGCAGTACGTC. Translation: CSVGGLAGNPYEQYV.